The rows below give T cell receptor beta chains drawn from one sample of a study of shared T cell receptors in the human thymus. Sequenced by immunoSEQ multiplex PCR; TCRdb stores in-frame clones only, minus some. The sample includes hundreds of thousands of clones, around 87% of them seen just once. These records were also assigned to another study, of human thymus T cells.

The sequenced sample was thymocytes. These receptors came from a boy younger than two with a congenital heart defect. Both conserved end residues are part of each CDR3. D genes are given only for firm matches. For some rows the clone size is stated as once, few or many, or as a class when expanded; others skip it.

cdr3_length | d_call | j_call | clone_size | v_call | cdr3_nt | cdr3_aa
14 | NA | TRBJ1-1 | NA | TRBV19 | TGTGCCAGTAGTGTCCCACAACCGAACACTGAAGCTTTCTTT | CASSVPQPNTEAFF
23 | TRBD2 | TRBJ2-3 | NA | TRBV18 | TGTGCCAGCTCACCTAGACTAGCGGGAGGGCCATTCGAGGATGGTGGTTACACAGATACGCAGTATTTT | CASSPRLAGGPFEDGGYTDTQYF
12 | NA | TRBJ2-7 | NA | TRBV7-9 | TGTGCCAGCAGCTTCGGAGTCTACGAGCAGTACTTC | CASSFGVYEQYF
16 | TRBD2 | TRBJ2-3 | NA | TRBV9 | TGTGCCAGCAGCGGTACCCCGGGACTAGAAACAGATACGCAGTATTTT | CASSGTPGLETDTQYF
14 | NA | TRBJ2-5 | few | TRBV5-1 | TGCGCCAGCAGCTTGGTGGGGGGCCAAGAGACCCAGTACTTC | CASSLVGGQETQYF
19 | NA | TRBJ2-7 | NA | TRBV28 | TGTGCCAGCAGTTTTTACTCAACCAGGGGTGCTAGCGGTGCCTACGAGCAGTACTTC | CASSFYSTRGASGAYEQYF
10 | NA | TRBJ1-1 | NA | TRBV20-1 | TGCAGTGCTCGGGACACTGAAGCTTTCTTT | CSARDTEAFF
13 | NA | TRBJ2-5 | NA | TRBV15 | TGTGCCACCAGCAGAGGTAGCGAAGAGACCCAGTACTTC | CATSRGSEETQYF
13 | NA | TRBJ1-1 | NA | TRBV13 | TGTGCCAGCAGACAACACCGGGACACTGAAGCTTTCTTT | CASRQHRDTEAFF
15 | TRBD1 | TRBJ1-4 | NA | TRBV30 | TGTGCCTGGAGTGTACCTGCCAGGGGGCATGAAAAACTGTTTTTT | CAWSVPARGHEKLFF
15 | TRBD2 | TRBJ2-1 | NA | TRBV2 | TGTGCCAGCAGAACCGGGACTAGCGGACACAATGAGCAGTTCTTC | CASRTGTSGHNEQFF
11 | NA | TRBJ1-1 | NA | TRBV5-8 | TGTGCCAGCGTAAGGGGCACTGAAGCTTTCTTT | CASVRGTEAFF
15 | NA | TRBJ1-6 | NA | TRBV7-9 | TGTGCCAGCAGCTTAGTTTCGGCTGGAGGCTCACCCCTCCACTTT | CASSLVSAGGSPLHF
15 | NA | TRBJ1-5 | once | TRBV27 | TGTGCCAGCAGCCTCGAAGGACGGGACAATCAGCCCCAGCATTTT | CASSLEGRDNQPQHF
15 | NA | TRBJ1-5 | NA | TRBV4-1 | TGCGCCAGCAGCCGGGGAACCAGGGGTCTGGAGCCCCAGCATTTT | CASSRGTRGLEPQHF
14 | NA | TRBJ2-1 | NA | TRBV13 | TGTGCCAGCAGCTTAGGGTGGACAGCAGGAGAGCAGTTCTTC | CASSLGWTAGEQFF
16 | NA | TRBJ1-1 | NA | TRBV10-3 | TGTGCCATCAGTGATTACACTCCGGGAACGGGGACTGAAGCTTTCTTT | CAISDYTPGTGTEAFF
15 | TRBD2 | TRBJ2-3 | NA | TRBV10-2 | TGCGCCAGCAGTGATGAGCGGGAGGGCGGAGATACGCAGTATTTT | CASSDEREGGDTQYF
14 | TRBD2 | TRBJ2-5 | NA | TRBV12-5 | TGTGCTAGTGGTTCTGGGAGGGATAAAGAGACCCAGTACTTC | CASGSGRDKETQYF
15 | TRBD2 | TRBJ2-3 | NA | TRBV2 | TGTGCCAGCAGATGGCGGGGGGAGCCCACAGATACGCAGTATTTT | CASRWRGEPTDTQYF
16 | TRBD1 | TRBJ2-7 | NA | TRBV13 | TGTGCCAGCAGCTTAGCCGACAGGGACAGTCGTGGCGAGCAGTACTTC | CASSLADRDSRGEQYF
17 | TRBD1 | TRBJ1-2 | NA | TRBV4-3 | TGCGCCAGCAGCCAAGATCCCCGGGACAGGGTGAGCTATGGCTACACCTTC | CASSQDPRDRVSYGYTF
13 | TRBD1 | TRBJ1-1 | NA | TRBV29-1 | TGCAGCGTTATGACAGGGCTGAACACTGAAGCTTTCTTT | CSVMTGLNTEAFF
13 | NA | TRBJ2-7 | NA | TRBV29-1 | TGCAGCGTTGAACCGGCAGGGCGCGACGAGCAGTACTTC | CSVEPAGRDEQYF
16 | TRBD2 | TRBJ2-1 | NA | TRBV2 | TGTGCCAGCAGTCCTAAGACTAGCGGGAGTGATAATGAGCAGTTCTTC | CASSPKTSGSDNEQFF
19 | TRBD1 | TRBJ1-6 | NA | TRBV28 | TGTGCCAGCAGCCCCCAGGCTAAGGGGGCTCGATACGGCAATTCACCCCTCCACTTT | CASSPQAKGARYGNSPLHF
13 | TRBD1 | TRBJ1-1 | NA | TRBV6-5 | TGTGCCAGCATTAACAGGGGGTTCTCTAAAGCTTTCTTT | CASINRGFSKAFF
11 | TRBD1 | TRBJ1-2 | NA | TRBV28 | TGTGCCAGCAGCTCCGGGACAGGGTACACCTTC | CASSSGTGYTF
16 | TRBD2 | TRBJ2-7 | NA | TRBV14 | TGTGCCAGCAGCAGGGGACTAGCGGGATCTAGAGGCGAGCAGTACTTC | CASSRGLAGSRGEQYF
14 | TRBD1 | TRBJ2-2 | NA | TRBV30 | TGTGCCTGGAGTGGGACAGGGAGGAGCGGGGAGCTGTTTTTT | CAWSGTGRSGELFF
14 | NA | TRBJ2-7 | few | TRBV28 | TGTGCCAGCACCCCCAGGCGGGATCGGTACGAGCAGTACTTC | CASTPRRDRYEQYF
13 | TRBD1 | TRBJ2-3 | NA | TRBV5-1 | TGCGCCAGCAGCTTGGCCGGGACAGGGACGCAGTATTTT | CASSLAGTGTQYF
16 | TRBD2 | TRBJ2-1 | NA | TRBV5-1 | TGCGCCAGCAGCTTGAATTGGGAAGGGACTAGCGGGAATGGGTTCTTC | CASSLNWEGTSGNGFF
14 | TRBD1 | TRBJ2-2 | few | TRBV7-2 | TGTGCCAGCAGCTCGACAGGGGCTAGCGGGGAGCTGTTTTTT | CASSSTGASGELFF
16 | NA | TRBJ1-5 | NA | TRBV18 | TGTGCCAGCTCACCAGTCGCGGGGAACAGCGGTCAGCCCCAGCATTTT | CASSPVAGNSGQPQHF
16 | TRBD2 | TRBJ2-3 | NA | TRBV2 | TGTGCCAGCAGGGCTAGCGGTTTGTTTTTCACAGATACGCAGTATTTT | CASRASGLFFTDTQYF
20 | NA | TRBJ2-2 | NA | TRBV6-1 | TGTGCCAGCAGTGAAAGTACGACTGTGTGGCCTCTGCGGTTCACCGGGGAGCTGTTTTTT | CASSESTTVWPLRFTGELFF
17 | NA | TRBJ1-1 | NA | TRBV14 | TGTGCCAGCAGCCAAGGGGAGTCGGAGTTTAATTGGTCTGAAGCTTTCTTT | CASSQGESEFNWSEAFF
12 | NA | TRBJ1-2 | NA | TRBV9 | TGTGCCAGCGGGGCAGCCTCCTATGGCTACACCTTC | CASGAASYGYTF
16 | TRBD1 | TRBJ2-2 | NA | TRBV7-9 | TGTGCCAGCAGCTCCACGATGGGACAGGGGACCGGGGAGCTGTTTTTT | CASSSTMGQGTGELFF
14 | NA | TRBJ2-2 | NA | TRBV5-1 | TGCGCCAGCAGCGACGACAGAAAGACCGGGGAGCTGTTTTTT | CASSDDRKTGELFF
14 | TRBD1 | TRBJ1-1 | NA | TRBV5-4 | TGTGCCAGCAGCCTGAGGACAGGGGGCACTGAAGCTTTCTTT | CASSLRTGGTEAFF
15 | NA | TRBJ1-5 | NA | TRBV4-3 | TGCGCCAGCAGCCAAGGAAGGACGGACTATCAGCCCCAGCATTTT | CASSQGRTDYQPQHF
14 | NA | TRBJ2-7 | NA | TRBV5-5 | TGTGCCAGCAGCCCGAGGACTTACTCCTACGAGCAGTACTTC | CASSPRTYSYEQYF
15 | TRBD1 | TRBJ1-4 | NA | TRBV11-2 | TGTGCCAGCAGCTCGGGACAGCCAACTAATGAAAAACTGTTTTTT | CASSSGQPTNEKLFF